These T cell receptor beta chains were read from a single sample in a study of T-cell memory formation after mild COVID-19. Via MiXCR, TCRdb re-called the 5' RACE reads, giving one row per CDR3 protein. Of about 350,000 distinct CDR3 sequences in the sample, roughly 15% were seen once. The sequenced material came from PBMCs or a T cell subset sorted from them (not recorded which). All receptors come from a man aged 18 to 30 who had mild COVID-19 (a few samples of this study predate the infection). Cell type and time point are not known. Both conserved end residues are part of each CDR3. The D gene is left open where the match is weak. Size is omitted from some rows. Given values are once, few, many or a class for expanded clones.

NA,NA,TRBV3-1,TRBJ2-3,CASSQDGKETDTQYF,TGTGCCAGCAGCCAAGATGGGAAGGAGACAGATACGCAGTATTTT
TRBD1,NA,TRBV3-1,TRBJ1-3,CASSQRGGLNTIYF,TGTGCCAGCAGCCAGAGAGGGGGCTTAAACACCATATATTTT
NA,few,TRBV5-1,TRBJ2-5,CASSLDPQTKETQYF,TGCGCCAGCAGCTTGGACCCACAAACCAAAGAGACCCAGTACTTC
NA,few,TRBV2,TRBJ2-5,CASSEGGGETQYF,TGTGCCAGCAGTGAGGGCGGAGGGGAGACCCAGTACTTC
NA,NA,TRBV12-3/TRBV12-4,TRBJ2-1,CASSGGPYNEQFF,TGTGCCAGCAGTGGGGGACCGTACAATGAGCAGTTCTTC
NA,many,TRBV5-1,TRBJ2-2,CASSLASAGTGELFF,TGCGCCAGCAGCTTGGCTAGCGCCGGAACCGGGGAGCTGTTTTTT
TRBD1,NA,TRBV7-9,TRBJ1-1,CASSRPGTGNTEAFF,TGTGCCAGCAGTCGGCCGGGGACAGGGAACACTGAAGCTTTCTTT
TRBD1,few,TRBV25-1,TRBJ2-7,CASSSSPGQAYEQYF,TGTGCCAGCAGTTCCTCCCCGGGACAGGCCTACGAGCAGTACTTC
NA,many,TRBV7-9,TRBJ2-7,CASRQGSYEQYF,TGTGCCAGCCGTCAAGGCTCCTACGAGCAGTACTTC
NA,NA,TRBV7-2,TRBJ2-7,CASSLDGKPYEQYF,TGTGCCAGCAGCTTAGACGGAAAACCCTACGAGCAGTACTTC
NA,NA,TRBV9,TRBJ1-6,CASSGPGQNNSPLHF,TGTGCCAGCAGCGGACCGGGACAAAATAATTCACCCCTCCACTTT
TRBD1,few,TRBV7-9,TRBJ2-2,CASSSKRTGPNTGELFF,TGTGCCAGCAGCTCGAAAAGGACAGGCCCGAACACCGGGGAGCTGTTTTTT
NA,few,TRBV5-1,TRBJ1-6,CASSLGELISSPLHF,TGCGCCAGCAGCTTGGGAGAGCTCATAAGTTCACCCCTCCACTTT
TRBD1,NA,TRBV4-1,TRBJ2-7,CASSQGDSRSYEQYF,TGCGCCAGCAGCCAAGGGGACAGCCGCTCCTACGAGCAGTACTTC
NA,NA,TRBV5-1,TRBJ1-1,CASSAGHVNTEAFF,TGCGCCAGCAGCGCGGGACACGTTAACACTGAAGCTTTCTTT
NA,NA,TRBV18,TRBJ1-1,CASSSRTANTEAFF,TGTGCCAGCTCATCCCGGACAGCGAACACTGAAGCTTTCTTT
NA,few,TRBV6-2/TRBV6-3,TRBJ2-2,CASSYGLYAGELFF,TGTGCCAGCAGTTACGGGTTATATGCCGGGGAGCTGTTTTTT
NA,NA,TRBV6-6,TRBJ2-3,CASSYRLDRGSDTQYF,TGTGCCAGCAGTTACCGACTAGATAGGGGCTCAGATACGCAGTATTTT
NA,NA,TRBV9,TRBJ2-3,CASSVRERTDTQYF,TGTGCCAGCAGCGTCAGAGAGCGGACAGATACGCAGTATTTT
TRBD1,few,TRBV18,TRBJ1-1,CASSSGTGGFTEAFF,TGTGCCAGCTCAAGTGGGACAGGGGGCTTCACTGAAGCTTTCTTT
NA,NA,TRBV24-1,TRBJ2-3,CATSDNLGGSGDTQYF,TGTGCCACCAGTGACAATCTAGGTGGGTCGGGAGATACGCAGTATTTT
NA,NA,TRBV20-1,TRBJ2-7,CSARDPQAATYEQYF,TGCAGTGCTAGAGATCCTCAGGCGGCCACCTACGAGCAGTACTTC
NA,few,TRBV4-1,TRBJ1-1,CASSQGPWPSNTEAFF,TGCGCCAGCAGCCAAGGTCCTTGGCCTTCGAACACTGAAGCTTTCTTT
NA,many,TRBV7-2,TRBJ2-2,CASSLVGGPSVTAFF,TGTGCCAGCAGCTTAGTGGGCGGACCGTCCGTGACTGCGTTTTTT
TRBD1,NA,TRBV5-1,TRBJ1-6,CASSVDRGHSPLHF,TGCGCCAGCAGCGTTGACAGGGGTCATTCACCCCTCCACTTT
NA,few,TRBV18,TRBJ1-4,CASSKPNEKLFF,TGTGCCAGCTCAAAACCGAATGAAAAACTGTTTTTT
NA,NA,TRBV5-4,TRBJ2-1,CASSLESSEQFF,TGTGCCAGCAGCTTGGAGAGCAGTGAGCAGTTCTTC